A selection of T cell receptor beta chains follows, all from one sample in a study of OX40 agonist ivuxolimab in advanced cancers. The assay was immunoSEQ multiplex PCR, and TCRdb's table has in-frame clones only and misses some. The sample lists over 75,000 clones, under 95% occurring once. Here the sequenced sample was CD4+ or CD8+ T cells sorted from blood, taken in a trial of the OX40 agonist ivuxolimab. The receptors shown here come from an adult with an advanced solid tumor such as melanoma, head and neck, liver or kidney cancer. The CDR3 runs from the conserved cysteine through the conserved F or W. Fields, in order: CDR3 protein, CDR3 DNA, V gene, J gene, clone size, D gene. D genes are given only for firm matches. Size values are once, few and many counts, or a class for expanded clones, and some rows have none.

CASSSPLQGGIRTNTEAFF	TGTGCCAGCAGCTCCCCGCTCCAGGGGGGGATAAGGACGAACACTGAAGCTTTCTTT	TRBV7-2	TRBJ1-1	NA	TRBD1
CASSVRTSGSRQETQYF	TGTGCCAGCTCAGTCCGGACTAGCGGGAGTAGGCAAGAGACCCAGTACTTC	TRBV18	TRBJ2-5	once	TRBD2
CASFGGTSSNQPQHF	TGTGCCTCCTTCGGAGGGACGAGTAGCAATCAGCCCCAGCATTTT	TRBV6-1	TRBJ1-5	few	NA
CASSLYAISGRVYNEQFF	TGTGCCAGCAGCTTATACGCGATAAGCGGGAGGGTCTACAATGAGCAGTTCTTC	TRBV7-9	TRBJ2-1	NA	TRBD2
CASTYRGAGHNEQFF	TGTGCCAGCACCTACAGGGGGGCGGGACACAATGAGCAGTTCTTC	TRBV2	TRBJ2-1	once	TRBD1
CASSPTGVSGEQYF	TGTGCCAGCTCACCGACCGGAGTCTCGGGAGAGCAGTACTTC	TRBV18	TRBJ2-7	NA	NA
CSVREYTEAFF	TGCAGCGTTCGGGAATACACTGAAGCTTTCTTT	TRBV29-1	TRBJ1-1	NA	NA
CASSLETASYTEAFF	TGTGCCAGCAGCTTAGAAACGGCTAGCTACACTGAAGCTTTCTTT	TRBV11-3	TRBJ1-1	few	NA
CASSQHDRGNQPQHF	TGTGCCAGCAGCCAACACGACAGGGGCAATCAGCCCCAGCATTTT	TRBV5-4	TRBJ1-5	NA	TRBD1
CATTYPSGDQSYEQYF	TGTGCCACCACCTATCCGTCGGGGGATCAGTCCTACGAGCAGTACTTC	TRBV15	TRBJ2-7	NA	NA
CASYGGPLNYGYTF	TGTGCCAGCTATGGGGGACCCCTTAACTATGGCTACACCTTC	TRBV28	TRBJ1-2	NA	NA
CASSYSAYQETQYF	TGTGCCAGCAGTTACTCGGCGTACCAAGAGACCCAGTACTTC	TRBV6-6	TRBJ2-5	NA	NA
CATSRDERTPGLKSYTF	TGTGCCACCAGCAGAGATGAGAGGACTCCGGGACTGAAAAGCTACACCTTC	TRBV15	TRBJ1-2	NA	NA
CASSLEQGSGANVLTF	TGTGCCAGCAGCTTAGAGCAGGGGTCTGGGGCCAACGTCCTGACTTTC	TRBV7-8	TRBJ2-6	NA	NA
CATPEGPGNTIYF	TGTGCCACTCCCGAGGGTCCTGGAAACACCATATATTTT	TRBV7-9	TRBJ1-3	NA	NA
CASSLGGYPTDTQYF	TGTGCCAGCAGCTTGGGGGGCTACCCCACAGATACGCAGTATTTT	TRBV7-3	TRBJ2-3	NA	NA
CASSTGQISGANVLTF	TGCGCCAGCAGCACAGGACAGATATCTGGGGCCAACGTCCTGACTTTC	TRBV5-1	TRBJ2-6	NA	NA
CASSIDLQGLNIQYF	TGTGCCAGTAGTATAGATCTGCAGGGGCTAAACATTCAGTACTTC	TRBV19	TRBJ2-4	NA	NA
CASSFGAGTERAFF	TGTGCCAGCAGCTTCGGGGCCGGGACAGAACGAGCTTTCTTT	TRBV7-2	TRBJ1-1	NA	TRBD1
CASSRDAFTDTQYF	TGCGCCAGCAGCCGGGACGCCTTCACAGATACGCAGTATTTT	TRBV5-1	TRBJ2-3	NA	NA
CASSPSQGGTGETQYF	TGTGCCAGCTCACCATCACAAGGGGGAACCGGGGAGACCCAGTACTTC	TRBV18	TRBJ2-5	NA	NA
CASSPQGTNNYGYTF	TGTGCCAGCTCCCCCCAGGGGACGAATAACTATGGCTACACCTTC	TRBV18	TRBJ1-2	once	NA
CASSPGLAGELGTGELFF	TGTGCCAGCAGTCCTGGACTAGCGGGAGAATTGGGCACCGGGGAGCTGTTTTTT	TRBV28	TRBJ2-2	NA	TRBD2
CASSLYTYNEQFF	TGTGCCAGCAGCTTGTATACCTACAATGAGCAGTTCTTC	TRBV5-8	TRBJ2-1	few	NA
CASSLGSSPGETQYF	TGTGCCAGCAGCTTAGGCTCCTCCCCCGGGGAGACCCAGTACTTC	TRBV11-3	TRBJ2-5	NA	NA
CASSPGQGETQYF	TGTGCCAGCAGCCCGGGACAGGGAGAGACCCAGTACTTC	TRBV5-4	TRBJ2-5	NA	TRBD1
CASSNNRDSPLHF	TGTGCCAGCAGCAATAACAGGGACTCACCCCTCCACTTT	TRBV27	TRBJ1-6	NA	NA
CASSWGQGHTEAFF	TGTGCCAGCAGCTGGGGACAGGGCCACACTGAAGCTTTCTTT	TRBV11-2	TRBJ1-1	NA	TRBD1
CAWSVQGLYEQYF	TGTGCCTGGAGTGTGCAGGGGCTATACGAGCAGTACTTC	TRBV30	TRBJ2-7	NA	NA
CASGSPGLAGGYNEQFF	TGTGCTAGTGGTTCCCCGGGGTTAGCGGGAGGATACAATGAGCAGTTCTTC	TRBV12-5	TRBJ2-1	NA	TRBD2
CASSQSPDSYEQYF	TGCGCCAGCAGTCAATCCCCAGACAGCTACGAGCAGTACTTC	TRBV23-1	TRBJ2-7	NA	NA
CASSSAYEQYF	TGTGCCAGCAGCTCCGCTTACGAGCAGTACTTC	TRBV11-3	TRBJ2-7	few	NA
CASSSGSVYNEQFF	TGCGCCAGCAGTAGCGGGTCCGTCTACAATGAGCAGTTCTTC	TRBV10-1	TRBJ2-1	few	NA
CASSLGRFTGDNYEQYF	TGTGCCAGCAGCTTGGGTAGGTTCACAGGGGATAACTACGAGCAGTACTTC	TRBV5-4	TRBJ2-7	NA	TRBD1
CASSQDFTSGRPFEQYF	TGCGCCAGCAGCCAAGATTTTACTAGCGGGCGGCCCTTCGAGCAGTACTTC	TRBV4-1	TRBJ2-7	once	TRBD2
CASSLEANAEAFF	TGTGCCAGCAGCTTAGAGGCTAACGCTGAAGCTTTCTTT	TRBV11-3	TRBJ1-1	NA	NA
CASKSRNNYGYTF	TGTGCCAGTAAAAGCAGAAATAACTATGGCTACACCTTC	TRBV19	TRBJ1-2	once	NA
CASSPPPGLFPYEQYF	TGTGCCAGCAGCCCACCCCCAGGGCTCTTTCCCTACGAGCAGTACTTC	TRBV7-2	TRBJ2-7	NA	NA
CASSEGHSNQPQHF	TGTGCCAGCAGTGAGGGACACTCCAATCAGCCCCAGCATTTT	TRBV25-1	TRBJ1-5	NA	NA
CASSSQLHLSYEQYF	TGCGCCAGCAGCTCACAGCTCCACCTCTCCTACGAGCAGTACTTC	TRBV4-3	TRBJ2-7	once	NA
CASSLGLLDADTQYF	TGTGCTAGCAGCTTAGGCCTTTTGGACGCAGATACGCAGTATTTT	TRBV7-7	TRBJ2-3	NA	NA
CAWSGTGFHGYTF	TGTGCCTGGAGCGGGACAGGGTTTCATGGCTACACCTTC	TRBV30	TRBJ1-2	NA	TRBD1
CASSYSGGGTQETQYF	TGTGCCAGCAGTTACTCAGGCGGGGGCACCCAAGAGACCCAGTACTTC	TRBV6-6	TRBJ2-5	NA	NA
CASARLAIGELFF	TGTGCCAGTGCCCGACTAGCGATCGGGGAGCTGTTTTTT	TRBV19	TRBJ2-2	few	TRBD2
CASSDSGQGPPEAFF	TGTGCCAGCAGTGACTCGGGACAGGGGCCCCCTGAAGCTTTCTTT	TRBV25-1	TRBJ1-1	few	TRBD1
CASPPQGASYEQYF	TGTGCCAGTCCCCCCCAGGGGGCTTCCTACGAGCAGTACTTC	TRBV6-1	TRBJ2-7	NA	TRBD1
CSVAPGNKDGEQYF	TGCAGCGTTGCCCCCGGGAACAAGGACGGCGAGCAGTACTTC	TRBV29-1	TRBJ2-7	NA	NA
CASSFEGVGNTEAFF	TGTGCCAGCAGTTTCGAGGGGGTTGGTAACACTGAAGCTTTCTTT	TRBV28	TRBJ1-1	NA	NA